This T cell receptor (beta chain) was sequenced in a study of shared clonotypes between healthy human individuals. Study details: Per donor, CD8 memory used one plate, CD8 naive used two, CD4 memory used three and CD4 naive used three.

CDR3 length: 15 residues. The V gene's germline CDR1 is MGHRA and CDR2 YSYEKL. Trimming shortened V by 0 bases and J by 9 bases, and 15 bases separated the two germline ends. Authors' processing steps: Sequence data from immunoSEQ were junction-only and lacked quality scores; consequently, filtering differed. Sequencing was performed with immunoSEQ multiplex PCR; in TCRdb, only in-frame clones are kept and a portion is missing. V, J and clone size are taken as reported in that table, and D and trimming were inferred from the DNA itself. The sample shows about 600,000 clones, around 97% of them seen only once. Study-wide results and caveats: Several donors shared 4.5% to 6.5% of their naive CD4 clonotypes.

A word on this clone: The target antigen is unknown.

The chain couples TRBV4-1 to TRBJ2-1; D gene unclear. Material for sequencing was naive CD4+ T cells sorted from blood. Subset indicated: CD45RA+ positively selected. This TCR was recovered from a woman aged 25 to 39 in good health. The CDR3 DNA is TGCGCCAGCAGCCAAGAGAGTATCGGCCTGAGTGAGCAGTTCTTC. The encoded protein is CASSQESIGLSEQFF.